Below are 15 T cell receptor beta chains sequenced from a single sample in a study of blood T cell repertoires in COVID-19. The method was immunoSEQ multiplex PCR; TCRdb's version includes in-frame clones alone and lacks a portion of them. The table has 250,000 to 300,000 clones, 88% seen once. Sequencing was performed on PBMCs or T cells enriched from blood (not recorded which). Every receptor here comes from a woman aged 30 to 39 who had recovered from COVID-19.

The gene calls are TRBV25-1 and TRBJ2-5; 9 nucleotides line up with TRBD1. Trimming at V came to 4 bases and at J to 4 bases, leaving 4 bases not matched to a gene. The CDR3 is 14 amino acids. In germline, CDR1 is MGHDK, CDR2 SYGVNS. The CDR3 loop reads CASSVRQGGETQYF. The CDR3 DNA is TGTGCCAGCAGTGTAAGACAGGGGGGAGAGACCCAGTACTTC.

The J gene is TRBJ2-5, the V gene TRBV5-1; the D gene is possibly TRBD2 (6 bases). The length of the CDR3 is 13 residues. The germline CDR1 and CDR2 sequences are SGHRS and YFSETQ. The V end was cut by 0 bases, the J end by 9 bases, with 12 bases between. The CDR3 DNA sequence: TGCGCCAGCAGCTTGGGCGGGATTTTCCCCCAGTACTTC. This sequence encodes CASSLGGIFPQYF. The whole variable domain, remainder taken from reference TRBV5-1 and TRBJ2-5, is KAGVTQTPRYLIKTRGQQVTLSCSPISGHRSVSWYQQTPGQGLQFLFEYFSETQRNKGNFPGRFSGRQFSNSRSEMNVSTLELGDSALYLCASSLGGIFPQYFGPGTRLLVL.

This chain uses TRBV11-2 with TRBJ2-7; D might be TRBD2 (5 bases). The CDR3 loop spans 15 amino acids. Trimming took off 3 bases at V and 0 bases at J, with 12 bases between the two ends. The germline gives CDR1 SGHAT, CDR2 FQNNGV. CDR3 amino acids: CASSFSGPPSYEQYF. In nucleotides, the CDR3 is TGTGCCAGCAGCTTCAGCGGACCCCCCTCCTACGAGCAGTACTTC.

CDR3 loop: CASSPSQGEAGNTIYF. The CDR3 DNA reads as TGTGCCAGCAGCCCAAGCCAGGGGGAGGCTGGAAACACCATATATTTT. The chain couples TRBV27 to TRBJ1-3; 7 nucleotides line up with TRBD1. CDR3 size: 16 residues. Losses at the gene ends were 6 bases for V and 2 bases for J; bases not matched to a gene: 10. The germline CDR1 and CDR2 sequences are MNHEY and SMNVEV (reference sequence).

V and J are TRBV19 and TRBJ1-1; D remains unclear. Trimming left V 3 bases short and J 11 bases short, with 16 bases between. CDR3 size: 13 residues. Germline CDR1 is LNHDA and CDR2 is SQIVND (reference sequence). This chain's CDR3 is CASSIGREAWAFF. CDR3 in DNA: TGTGCCAGTAGTATTGGGAGGGAGGCGTGGGCTTTCTTT. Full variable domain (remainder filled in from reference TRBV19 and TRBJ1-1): DGGITQSPKYLFRKEGQNVTLSCEQNLNHDAMYWYRQDPGQGLRLIYYSQIVNDFQKGDIAEGYSVSREKKESFPLTVTSAQKNPTAFYLCASSIGREAWAFFGQGTRLTVV.

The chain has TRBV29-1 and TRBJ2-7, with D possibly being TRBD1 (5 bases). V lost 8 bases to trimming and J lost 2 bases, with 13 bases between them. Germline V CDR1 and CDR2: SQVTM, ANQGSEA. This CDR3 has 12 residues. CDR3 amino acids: CSIGGATYEQYF. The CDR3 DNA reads TGCAGCATAGGTGGGGCTACCTACGAGCAGTACTTC.

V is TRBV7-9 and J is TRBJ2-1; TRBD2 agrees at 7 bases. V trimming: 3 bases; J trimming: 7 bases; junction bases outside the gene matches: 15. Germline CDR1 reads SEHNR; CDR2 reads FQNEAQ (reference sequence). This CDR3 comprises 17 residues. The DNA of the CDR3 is TGTGCCAGCAGCTTCGGTTGGAGCGGGACCCTGGGGAATGAGCAGTTCTTC. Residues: CASSFGWSGTLGNEQFF.

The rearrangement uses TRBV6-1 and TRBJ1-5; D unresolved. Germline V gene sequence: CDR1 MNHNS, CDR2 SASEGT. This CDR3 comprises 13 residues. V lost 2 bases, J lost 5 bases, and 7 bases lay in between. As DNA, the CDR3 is TGTGCCAGCAGTGAACAGTTCGATCAGCCCCAGCATTTT. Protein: CASSEQFDQPQHF.

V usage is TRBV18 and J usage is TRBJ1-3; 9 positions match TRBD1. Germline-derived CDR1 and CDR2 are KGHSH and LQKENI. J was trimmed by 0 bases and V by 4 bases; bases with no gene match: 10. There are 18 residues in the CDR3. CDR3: CASSLGQGPHPSGNTIYF. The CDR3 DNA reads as TGTGCCAGCTCACTCGGACAGGGGCCTCACCCCTCTGGAAACACCATATATTTT.

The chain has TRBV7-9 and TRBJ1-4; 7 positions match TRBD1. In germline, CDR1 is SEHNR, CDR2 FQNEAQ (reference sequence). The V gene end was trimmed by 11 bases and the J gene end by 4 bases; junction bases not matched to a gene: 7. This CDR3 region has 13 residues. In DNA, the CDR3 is TGTGCCCTAAGGCGGGACAGTAATGAAAAACTGTTTTTT. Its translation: CALRRDSNEKLFF.

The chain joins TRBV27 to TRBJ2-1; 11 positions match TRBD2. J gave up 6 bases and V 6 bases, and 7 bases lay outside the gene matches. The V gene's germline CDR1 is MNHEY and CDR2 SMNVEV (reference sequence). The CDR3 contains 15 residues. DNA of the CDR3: TGTGCCAGCAGAAACCTACTAGCGGGAGTCAATGAGCAGTTCTTC. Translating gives CASRNLLAGVNEQFF.

The CDR3 sequence is CASSLGTGVGYTF. The DNA of the CDR3 is TGTGCCAGCAGTCTAGGGACAGGGGTCGGCTACACCTTC. This sequence joins TRBV27 and TRBJ1-2; 10 bases fit TRBD1. The trim removed 5 bases at V and 8 bases at J, leaving 5 bases unmatched. The CDR3 contains 13 residues. Germline CDR1 and CDR2: MNHEY and SMNVEV (reference sequence).

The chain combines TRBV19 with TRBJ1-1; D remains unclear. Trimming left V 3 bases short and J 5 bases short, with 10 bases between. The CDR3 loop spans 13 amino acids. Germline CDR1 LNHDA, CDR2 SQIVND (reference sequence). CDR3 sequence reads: CASSMTKWTEAFF. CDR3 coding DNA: TGTGCCAGTAGTATGACAAAGTGGACTGAAGCTTTCTTT.

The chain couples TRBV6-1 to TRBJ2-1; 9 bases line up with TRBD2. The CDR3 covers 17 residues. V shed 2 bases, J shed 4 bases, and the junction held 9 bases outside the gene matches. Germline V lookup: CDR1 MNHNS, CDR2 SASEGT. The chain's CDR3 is CASSESVAGGPYNEQFF. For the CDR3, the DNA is TGTGCCAGCAGTGAAAGTGTGGCGGGGGGGCCATACAATGAGCAGTTCTTC.

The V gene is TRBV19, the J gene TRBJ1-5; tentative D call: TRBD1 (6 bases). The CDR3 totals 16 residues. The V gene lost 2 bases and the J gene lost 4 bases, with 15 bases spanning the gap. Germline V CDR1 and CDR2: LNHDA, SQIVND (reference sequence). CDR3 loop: CASSIRPTGGNQPQHF. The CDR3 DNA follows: TGTGCCAGTAGTATACGACCGACAGGCGGTAATCAGCCCCAGCATTTT.